Each of the 9 T cell receptor beta chains below was sequenced from the same sample in a study of cytomegalovirus exposure and HLA in healthy donors. 60 Vbeta and 13 Jbeta primers were used in PCR. The assay was immunoSEQ multiplex PCR, and TCRdb's table has in-frame clones only and misses some. The profile shows 150,000 to 200,000 clones, approximately 88% of them singletons. Sequencing was done on a sample of PBMCs. The receptors were gathered from a boy younger than 18 in good health and CMV-seronegative.

This clone turned up a few times. The J gene is TRBJ1-6, the V gene TRBV6-6; perhaps TRBD1 as D (6 bases). This CDR3 region has 15 residues. Trimming removed 7 bases from V and 5 bases from J, with 15 bases in between. Germline loops: CDR1 MNHNY, CDR2 SVGAGI (reference sequence). CDR3: CASTPPGQDNSPLHF. CDR3 nucleotides: TGTGCCAGCACCCCACCGGGACAAGATAATTCACCCCTCCACTTT.

The rearrangement links TRBV6-5 to TRBJ2-2; D call uncertain. The V end lost 8 bases, the J end lost 9 bases, and 22 bases lay between the germline ends. Germline assignment: CDR1 MNHEY and CDR2 SVGAGI. The CDR3 totals 15 residues. As DNA, the CDR3 is TGTGCCAGCCGACAAGACCTTACTTTCTCGCGGGAGCTGTTTTTT. Translation gives CASRQDLTFSRELFF.

The rearrangement joins TRBV6-1 to TRBJ1-5; D call uncertain. V shed 4 bases and J shed 0 bases, with 10 bases lying between them. The length of the CDR3 is 15 residues. Per germline, CDR1 MNHNS and CDR2 SASEGT. CDR3 loop: CASSVIFSSNQPQHF. The CDR3 DNA follows: TGTGCCAGCAGTGTAATTTTCAGTAGCAATCAGCCCCAGCATTTT.

The chain uses TRBV15 and TRBJ2-2; D call uncertain. The germline CDR1 and CDR2 sequences are LNHNV and YYDKDF (reference sequence). The length of the CDR3 is 14 residues. The germline V and J ends were trimmed by 4 bases and 2 bases, with 8 bases remaining between them. CDR3 sequence: CATSIGGNTGELFF. The CDR3 DNA is TGTGCCACCAGCATCGGCGGAAACACCGGGGAGCTGTTTTTT.

The CDR3 loop is CSVEAGPITDTQYF. CDR3 nucleotide sequence: TGCAGCGTTGAAGCAGGTCCGATCACAGATACGCAGTATTTT. The rearrangement joins TRBV29-1 to TRBJ2-3; D is unresolved. The length of the CDR3 is 14 residues. Germline CDR1 is SQVTM and CDR2 is ANQGSEA. Deletions cut 1 base from V and 2 bases from J, with 10 bases between.

The V call is TRBV4-3, the J call TRBJ1-1; D is perhaps TRBD1 (5 bases). Per germline, CDR1 LGHNA and CDR2 YSLEER. V dropped 0 bases and J dropped 5 bases, with 16 bases sitting between them. This CDR3 region has 16 residues. The CDR3 nucleotides read TGCGCCAGCAGCCAAGAACCGGGCAGGGTACAGACTGAAGCTTTCTTT. Amino acid sequence: CASSQEPGRVQTEAFF.

J is TRBJ1-4 and V is TRBV29-1; 8 bases match TRBD1. The V and J ends lost 7 bases and 7 bases, in that order; junction bases with no gene match: 8. The germline CDR1 and CDR2 sequences are SQVTM and ANQGSEA. The CDR3 extends over 13 amino acids. The CDR3 DNA reads as TGCAGCGCATCTCCAGGGGGCAGTGAAAAACTGTTTTTT. Amino acid sequence: CSASPGGSEKLFF.

This sequence joins TRBV5-1 and TRBJ2-2; unclear D gene. Trimming removed 6 bases from V and 2 bases from J, with 11 bases in between. CDR1 SGHRS and CDR2 YFSETQ come from the germline V gene. The CDR3 covers 14 residues. In DNA, the CDR3 is TGCGCCAGCACAGATTACCCTAACACCGGGGAGCTGTTTTTT. It translates to CASTDYPNTGELFF.

The chain combines TRBV28 with TRBJ1-3, with 9 nucleotides matching TRBD1. The CDR3 is made up of 15 amino acids. Trimming took 5 bases from V and 8 from J; bases not matched to a gene: 10. The germline V gene has CDR1 MDHEN and CDR2 SYDVKM. The CDR3 sequence: CASSRDREDGYTIYF. CDR3 DNA sequence: TGTGCCAGCAGTCGGGACAGGGAGGACGGGTACACCATATATTTT.